This T cell receptor beta chain was documented in a study of cytomegalovirus exposure and HLA in healthy donors. Study-level results: It was reportedly the case that the classifier diagnosed cytomegalovirus status with high specificity and sensitivity.

With 4 bases removed from V and 0 bases from J, the gap between germline ends came to 18 bases. Germline CDR1 reads SGHRS; CDR2 reads YFSETQ. The CDR3 has 17 residues. Sequencing used immunoSEQ multiplex PCR; TCRdb keeps in-frame clones, though not all of them. The sample holds about 160,000 clones, approximately 90% seen once. Details on this clone: The antigen is undetermined.

This TCR came from a man between 18 and 35 years old in good health and CMV-seronegative. What was sequenced was PBMCs. The chain employs TRBV5-1 and TRBJ2-3; D is possibly TRBD1 (5 bases). CDR3 region: CASSPNVGATSTDTQYF. The CDR3 DNA is TGCGCCAGCAGCCCTAACGTAGGGGCCACGAGCACAGATACGCAGTATTTT.